A single sample gave rise to the 24 T cell receptor beta chains below, sequenced in a study of blood T cell repertoires in COVID-19. The repertoire was sequenced with immunoSEQ multiplex PCR; TCRdb's copy has only in-frame clones and lacks some. The repertoire consists of 55,000 to 65,000 clones, with around 90% occurring once and the leading ten covering approximately 4.8%. Sequenced input: peripheral blood. The receptors here all came from a man aged 60-69 years with acute or convalescent COVID-19.

The V and J genes are TRBV28 and TRBJ1-5; tentatively, D is TRBD1 (6 bases). The CDR3 loop spans 14 amino acids. CDR1 is MDHEN and CDR2 is SYDVKM in the germline V gene. The V end lost 5 bases, the J end lost 7 bases, and 15 bases lay between the germline ends. DNA for the CDR3: TGTGCCAGCAGTCAGGGGACATATCGACAGCCCCAGCATTTT. Protein product: CASSQGTYRQPQHF.

The chain links TRBV28 to TRBJ2-2; 9 bases are shared with TRBD2. J was trimmed by 1 base and V by 3 bases; bases with no gene match: 9. This CDR3 contains 18 residues. Germline V lookup: CDR1 MDHEN, CDR2 SYDVKM. CDR3: CASSFSSGSPLNTGELFF. The DNA for the CDR3 is TGTGCCAGCAGTTTTAGTAGCGGGAGTCCCCTGAACACCGGGGAGCTGTTTTTT.

The rearrangement joins TRBV28 to TRBJ1-1, with TRBD1 identical over 7 bases. Germline assignment: CDR1 MDHEN and CDR2 SYDVKM. The V gene end was trimmed by 5 bases and the J gene end by 1 base; junction bases not matched to a gene: 4. The CDR3 spans 14 residues. The CDR3 here is CASSRGGANTEAFF. CDR3 DNA: TGTGCCAGCAGTAGAGGGGGCGCGAACACTGAAGCTTTCTTT.

The genes are TRBV2 and TRBJ1-4; TRBD1 aligns across 10 bases. Germline CDR1 SNHLY, CDR2 FYNNEI. V lost 7 bases, J lost 8 bases, and 7 bases stayed unmatched. This CDR3 has 14 amino acids. The CDR3 sequence is CASTRTGGREKLFF. The CDR3 DNA reads TGTGCCAGCACCCGGACAGGGGGTCGGGAAAAACTGTTTTTT. Together with reference TRBV2 and TRBJ1-4, the CDR3 gives the full variable domain: EPEVTQTPSHQVTQMGQEVILRCVPISNHLYFYWYRQILGQKVEFLVSFYNNEISEKSEIFDDQFSVERPDGSNFTLKIRSTKLEDSAMYFCASTRTGGREKLFFGSGTQLSVL.

This rearrangement joins TRBV11-1 to TRBJ2-7; D is possibly TRBD1 (6 bases). V dropped 5 bases and J dropped 2 bases, with 19 bases sitting between them. This CDR3 is built from 16 residues. Germline loops: CDR1 SGHAT, CDR2 FQDESV (reference sequence). CDR3 sequence (DNA): TGTGCCAGCAGCCCATATGGTACGCAGGGGACCTACGAGCAGTACTTC. Its translation is CASSPYGTQGTYEQYF.

J is TRBJ2-3 and V is TRBV7-9; 8 positions match TRBD2. The CDR3 is made up of 15 amino acids. Per the germline V gene, CDR1 is SEHNR and CDR2 is FQNEAQ (reference sequence). The V segment lost 3 bases and the J segment 3 bases; nucleotides outside the gene matches: 5. The CDR3 spells CASSFRAGGTDTQYF. The CDR3 region has the DNA TGTGCCAGCAGCTTCAGGGCGGGAGGAACAGATACGCAGTATTTT.

This chain uses TRBV6-5 with TRBJ2-7, with 11 positions matching TRBD1. The length of the CDR3 is 14 residues. Germline assignment: CDR1 MNHEY and CDR2 SVGAGI. The trim removed 6 bases at V and 8 bases at J, leaving 9 bases unmatched. The DNA of the CDR3 is TGTGCCAGCAGCTACCGGGACAGGGGGTTCAAGCAGTACTTC. This translates into CASSYRDRGFKQYF.

CDR3 DNA sequence: TGTGCCAGCAGCCCCCACCTGACTAGCGGGAGAGGGGAGACCCAGTACTTC. The encoded protein is CASSPHLTSGRGETQYF. This chain uses TRBV9 with TRBJ2-5; 12 bases agree with TRBD2. Per the germline V gene, CDR1 is SGDLS and CDR2 is YYNGEE. The CDR3 is made up of 17 amino acids. J was trimmed by 5 bases and V by 4 bases; bases with no gene match: 12. Together with reference TRBV9 and TRBJ2-5, the CDR3 gives the full variable domain: DSGVTQTPKHLITATGQRVTLRCSPRSGDLSVYWYQQSLDQGLQFLIQYYNGEERAKGNILERFSAQQFPDLHSELNLSSLELGDSALYFCASSPHLTSGRGETQYFGPGTRLLVL.

In its sample, this clone was seen once. This chain connects TRBV10-3 to TRBJ2-1; the match to TRBD2 covers 9 bases. CDR3 length equals 14 residues. The germline gives CDR1 ENHRY, CDR2 SYGVKD. V lost 4 bases, J lost 7 bases, and 5 bases stayed unmatched. The CDR3 spells CAISASGRLNEQFF. CDR3 sequence (DNA): TGTGCCATCAGTGCCAGCGGGAGGTTAAATGAGCAGTTCTTC.

This clone is a singleton in its sample. V usage is TRBV7-8 and J usage is TRBJ1-1, with 7 bases lining up with TRBD1. There are 14 residues in the CDR3. CDR1 and CDR2 (germline): SGHVS, FQNEAQ. J was trimmed by 2 bases and V by 5 bases; bases with no gene match: 5. CDR3 sequence reads: CASSVGQTNTEAFF. As DNA, the CDR3 is TGTGCCAGCAGCGTGGGACAGACCAACACTGAAGCTTTCTTT.

A single count supports this clone. The rearrangement links TRBV4-2 to TRBJ1-5, with 7 bases aligning to TRBD1. The CDR3 contains 15 residues. The germline V gene has CDR1 LGHNA and CDR2 YNFKEQ. V was clipped by 6 bases and J by 1 base; unmatched bases: 6. Here the CDR3 reads CASSKQGTSNQPQHF. The CDR3 DNA is TGTGCCAGCAGTAAACAGGGGACCAGCAATCAGCCCCAGCATTTT.

The chain is built from TRBV5-4 and TRBJ2-5, with 15 bases that match TRBD2. The germline CDR1 and CDR2 sequences are SGHNT and YYREEE (reference sequence). The CDR3 has 18 amino acids. Losses at the gene ends were 3 bases for V and 6 bases for J; bases not matched to a gene: 12. The CDR3 nucleotides are TGTGCCAGCAGCTCCCTGGGAGGACTAGCGGGAGGGTTGAAGACCCAGTACTTC. Its translation is CASSSLGGLAGGLKTQYF.

The chain is built from TRBV7-2 and TRBJ2-4, with a weak D call TRBD2 (6 bases). The germline V and J ends were trimmed by 2 bases and 0 bases, with 14 bases remaining between them. This CDR3 is built from 17 residues. Per germline, CDR1 SGHTA and CDR2 FQGNSA. The CDR3 is CASSLIGRGLAKNIQYF. In DNA, the CDR3 is TGTGCCAGCAGCTTAATCGGCCGGGGACTAGCCAAAAACATTCAGTACTTC.

The chain employs TRBV30 and TRBJ1-3; 8 nucleotides agree with TRBD1. The CDR3 is made up of 16 amino acids. Germline CDR1 and CDR2: GTSNPN and SVGIG (reference sequence). J was trimmed by 0 bases and V by 4 bases; bases with no gene match: 8. CDR3 sequence (DNA): TGTGCCTGGACTGGGACAGGCTTCTTCTCTGGAAACACCATATATTTT. The encoded protein is CAWTGTGFFSGNTIYF.

The chain employs TRBV28 and TRBJ1-1; no clear D gene. The length of the CDR3 is 17 residues. V was shortened by 6 bases and J by 0 bases, with 20 bases between the two germline ends. Germline CDR1 reads MDHEN; CDR2 reads SYDVKM. The DNA for the CDR3 is TGTGCCAGCAGGCGCAAGCGTGAACACGGGATGAACACTGAAGCTTTCTTT. This gives the protein CASRRKREHGMNTEAFF.

This chain uses TRBV21-1 with TRBJ2-1; the table's TRBD1 call for D was not verified on the DNA. TRBV21-1 is flagged as a pseudogene. The CDR3 is 16 residues long. DNA of the CDR3: TGTGCCAGCAGCCCAAGATGCAGGGGCCCCTACAATGAGCAGTTCTTC. The encoded protein is CASSPRCRGPYNEQFF.

This clone was recorded a few times. The chain employs TRBV14 and TRBJ2-1; 8 bases are a match to TRBD2. In germline, CDR1 is SGHDN, CDR2 FVKESK. J gave up 8 bases and V 6 bases, and 21 bases lay outside the gene matches. This CDR3 region has 18 residues. CDR3 protein: CASRPLVAGGTRGDEQFF. CDR3 in DNA: TGTGCCAGCAGGCCCTTGGTGGCGGGAGGCACCCGGGGGGATGAGCAGTTCTTC.

The rearrangement uses TRBV19 and TRBJ1-2; D is perhaps TRBD1 (6 bases). The CDR3 has 14 residues. The germline V and J ends were trimmed by 5 bases and 4 bases, with 14 bases remaining between them. Looked up from germline, CDR1 is LNHDA and CDR2 is SQIVND (reference sequence). The CDR3 protein is CASSPQQGPYGYTF. The CDR3 nucleotides read TGTGCCAGTAGTCCTCAACAGGGTCCCTATGGCTACACCTTC. The full variable domain, in which reference TRBV19 and TRBJ1-2 provide the parts outside the CDR3, is DGGITQSPKYLFRKEGQNVTLSCEQNLNHDAMYWYRQDPGQGLRLIYYSQIVNDFQKGDIAEGYSVSREKKESFPLTVTSAQKNPTAFYLCASSPQQGPYGYTFGSGTRLTVV.

V gene TRBV9 combines with J gene TRBJ2-5; the D is unclear. The germline gives CDR1 SGDLS, CDR2 YYNGEE. The ends were cut back, 4 bases at V and 3 bases at J, with 16 bases in the middle. This CDR3 spans 15 amino acids. The CDR3 loop is CASSPRSRREETQYF. The CDR3 nucleotides read TGTGCCAGCAGCCCTCGTTCCCGACGGGAAGAGACCCAGTACTTC.

The chain couples TRBV6-5 to TRBJ2-6; D might be TRBD2 (6 bases). Germline V lookup: CDR1 MNHEY, CDR2 SVGAGI. V was clipped by 4 bases and J by 4 bases, with 11 bases between them. CDR3 size: 15 residues. DNA for the CDR3: TGTGCCAGCAGTTCCGCCGGGAGAGGGGCCAACGTCCTGACTTTC. Its translation: CASSSAGRGANVLTF.

The genes are TRBV29-1 and TRBJ1-2; 9 positions agree with TRBD1. With V trimmed by 8 bases and J by 3 bases, 13 bases remained unmatched. CDR1 and CDR2 (germline): SQVTM, ANQGSEA. CDR3 length: 15 residues. CDR3 sequence (DNA): TGCAGCCCTGACCCCGGGACAGGGAGTTACTATGGCTACACCTTC. Translation: CSPDPGTGSYYGYTF.

This chain's CDR3 is CASSSGTSQETQYF. CDR3 bases: TGCGCCAGCAGCTCCGGGACTAGTCAAGAGACCCAGTACTTC. The rearrangement links TRBV5-1 to TRBJ2-5; TRBD2 matches 8 bases. With 3 bases clipped from V and 2 bases from J, the junction kept 3 bases outside the gene matches. Per the germline V gene, CDR1 is SGHRS and CDR2 is YFSETQ. The CDR3 sequence is 14 residues long.

The chain combines TRBV2 with TRBJ2-2, with a weak D call TRBD1 (6 bases). The V and J ends lost 6 bases and 10 bases respectively, with 18 bases between them. The CDR3 has 14 amino acids. The germline CDR1 and CDR2 sequences are SNHLY and FYNNEI. CDR3 nucleotides: TGTGCCAGCAGACCACAGGGAGTCCACGCGGAGCTGTTTTTT. Amino acids: CASRPQGVHAELFF.

V gene TRBV6-5 combines with J gene TRBJ1-2, with D perhaps TRBD1 (6 bases). V was trimmed by 10 bases and J by 6 bases, leaving 18 bases between them. CDR1 is MNHEY and CDR2 is SVGAGI in the germline V gene. The CDR3 totals 13 residues. The CDR3 DNA reads as TGTGCCACCACGAACAGGGTTGGAAATGGCTACACCTTC. Translated, it gives CATTNRVGNGYTF.